The rows below give T cell receptor beta chains drawn from one sample of a study of technical replicates of blood from a handful of donors. Data came from immunoSEQ multiplex PCR; TCRdb stores just in-frame clones and leaves some out. The sample carries approximately 81,000 clones, approximately 80% recorded once. Sequencing was carried out using PBMCs. These receptors originate from a human donor in good health. Some clones in this sample may be carry-over from other donors' samples. CDR3s include the opening cysteine and the closing phenylalanine or tryptophan. A D gene is named only where the DNA matches it firmly. The size of a clone is reported for some rows only, either as once, few or many, or as a class for expanded clones.

d_gene: TRBD2
v_gene: TRBV4-2
abundance: NA
j_gene: TRBJ2-7
CDR3aa: CASSHLRGDYEQYF
CDR3nt: TGTGCCAGCAGCCATTTGCGGGGGGATTACGAGCAGTACTTC

d_gene: TRBD1
v_gene: TRBV5-1
abundance: NA
j_gene: TRBJ1-2
CDR3aa: CASSRTGDYGYTF
CDR3nt: TGCGCCAGCAGCCGGACAGGGGACTATGGCTACACCTTC

d_gene: TRBD1
v_gene: TRBV5-1
abundance: NA
j_gene: TRBJ2-7
CDR3aa: CASSLGPGGTSYEQYF
CDR3nt: TGCGCCAGCAGCTTGGGTCCAGGGGGTACGTCCTACGAGCAGTACTTC

d_gene: TRBD1
v_gene: TRBV19
abundance: NA
j_gene: TRBJ2-7
CDR3aa: CASRRTGANYEQYF
CDR3nt: TGTGCCAGTAGACGGACAGGGGCGAACTACGAGCAGTACTTC

d_gene: TRBD2
v_gene: TRBV4-2
abundance: once
j_gene: TRBJ2-2
CDR3aa: CASSQVFAGGTGELFF
CDR3nt: TGTGCCAGCAGCCAAGTCTTTGCGGGGGGGACCGGGGAGCTGTTTTTT

d_gene: NA
v_gene: TRBV11-3
abundance: NA
j_gene: TRBJ1-2
CDR3aa: CASSWEGEHGYTF
CDR3nt: TGTGCCAGCAGTTGGGAGGGGGAGCATGGCTACACCTTC

d_gene: TRBD1
v_gene: TRBV5-1
abundance: NA
j_gene: TRBJ1-3
CDR3aa: CASRGQAGNTIYF
CDR3nt: TGCGCCAGCAGGGGACAGGCTGGAAACACCATATATTTT

d_gene: TRBD2
v_gene: TRBV29-1
abundance: NA
j_gene: TRBJ2-7
CDR3aa: CSVEDRYGTISYEQYF
CDR3nt: TGCAGCGTTGAAGATAGGTACGGGACTATCTCCTACGAGCAGTACTTC

d_gene: TRBD2
v_gene: TRBV5-4
abundance: NA
j_gene: TRBJ2-2
CDR3aa: CASSSAGGKSFGELFF
CDR3nt: TGTGCCAGCAGCTCAGCGGGGGGTAAATCCTTCGGGGAGCTGTTTTTT

d_gene: TRBD1
v_gene: TRBV27
abundance: NA
j_gene: TRBJ1-5
CDR3aa: CASGQGRNQPQHF
CDR3nt: TGTGCCAGCGGACAGGGTCGCAATCAGCCCCAGCATTTT

d_gene: TRBD2
v_gene: TRBV9
abundance: NA
j_gene: TRBJ2-1
CDR3aa: CASSAVGGGANEQFF
CDR3nt: TGTGCCAGCAGCGCCGTGGGCGGGGGGGCCAATGAGCAGTTCTTC

d_gene: NA
v_gene: TRBV4-3
abundance: NA
j_gene: TRBJ1-2
CDR3aa: CASSQDHLQGASGYTF
CDR3nt: TGCGCCAGCAGCCAAGATCACCTACAGGGAGCGAGTGGCTACACCTTC

d_gene: TRBD2
v_gene: TRBV6-6
abundance: NA
j_gene: TRBJ2-1
CDR3aa: CASSYSYGGGEQFF
CDR3nt: TGTGCCAGCAGTTACTCATACGGGGGGGGTGAGCAGTTCTTC

d_gene: TRBD2
v_gene: TRBV5-6
abundance: few
j_gene: TRBJ2-1
CDR3aa: CASSLGIAGLTYNEQFF
CDR3nt: TGTGCCAGCAGCTTGGGGATAGCGGGACTAACCTACAATGAGCAGTTCTTC

d_gene: TRBD2
v_gene: TRBV29-1
abundance: NA
j_gene: TRBJ2-2
CDR3aa: CSAHPSGGNTGELFF
CDR3nt: TGCAGCGCCCACCCGAGCGGGGGGAACACCGGGGAGCTGTTTTTT

d_gene: NA
v_gene: TRBV6-1
abundance: NA
j_gene: TRBJ2-7
CDR3aa: CASTGRAEQYF
CDR3nt: TGTGCCAGCACGGGAAGGGCCGAGCAGTACTTC

d_gene: TRBD1
v_gene: TRBV6-1
abundance: few
j_gene: TRBJ1-2
CDR3aa: CASSESWTGRVGGYTF
CDR3nt: TGTGCCAGCAGTGAATCCTGGACAGGGCGGGTGGGTGGCTACACCTTC

d_gene: TRBD2
v_gene: TRBV18
abundance: NA
j_gene: TRBJ2-1
CDR3aa: CASSPRTSGGPYNEQFF
CDR3nt: TGTGCCAGCTCACCACGGACTAGCGGGGGGCCCTACAATGAGCAGTTCTTC

d_gene: NA
v_gene: TRBV19
abundance: NA
j_gene: TRBJ2-2
CDR3aa: CATRNTGELFF
CDR3nt: TGTGCAACCAGAAACACCGGGGAGCTGTTTTTT

d_gene: NA
v_gene: TRBV18
abundance: NA
j_gene: TRBJ1-6
CDR3aa: CASSPVQGYNSPLHF
CDR3nt: TGTGCCAGCTCACCAGTACAGGGATATAATTCACCCCTCCACTTT

d_gene: NA
v_gene: TRBV7-2
abundance: NA
j_gene: TRBJ2-3
CDR3aa: CASGRGGGRSDTQYF
CDR3nt: TGTGCCAGTGGGCGAGGTGGAGGGAGGTCAGATACGCAGTATTTT

d_gene: TRBD2
v_gene: TRBV9
abundance: NA
j_gene: TRBJ2-1
CDR3aa: CASSSSRLAGYNEQFF
CDR3nt: TGTGCCAGCAGCTCGAGCAGGCTAGCGGGTTACAATGAGCAGTTCTTC

d_gene: NA
v_gene: TRBV6-5
abundance: once
j_gene: TRBJ1-1
CDR3aa: CASRTRTEAFF
CDR3nt: TGTGCCAGCAGGACGAGGACTGAAGCTTTCTTT

d_gene: NA
v_gene: TRBV30
abundance: NA
j_gene: TRBJ2-7
CDR3aa: CAWFDLPAGAGSYEQYF
CDR3nt: TGTGCCTGGTTCGATCTCCCGGCGGGCGCAGGCTCCTACGAGCAGTACTTC

d_gene: TRBD2
v_gene: TRBV14
abundance: NA
j_gene: TRBJ2-5
CDR3aa: CASSPKIPTSGVDKTQYF
CDR3nt: TGTGCCAGCAGCCCTAAAATACCGACTAGCGGGGTAGATAAGACCCAGTACTTC

d_gene: NA
v_gene: TRBV18
abundance: NA
j_gene: TRBJ2-6
CDR3aa: CASSRRGGGANVLTF
CDR3nt: TGTGCCAGCTCGCGCCGGGGTGGTGGGGCCAACGTCCTGACTTTC